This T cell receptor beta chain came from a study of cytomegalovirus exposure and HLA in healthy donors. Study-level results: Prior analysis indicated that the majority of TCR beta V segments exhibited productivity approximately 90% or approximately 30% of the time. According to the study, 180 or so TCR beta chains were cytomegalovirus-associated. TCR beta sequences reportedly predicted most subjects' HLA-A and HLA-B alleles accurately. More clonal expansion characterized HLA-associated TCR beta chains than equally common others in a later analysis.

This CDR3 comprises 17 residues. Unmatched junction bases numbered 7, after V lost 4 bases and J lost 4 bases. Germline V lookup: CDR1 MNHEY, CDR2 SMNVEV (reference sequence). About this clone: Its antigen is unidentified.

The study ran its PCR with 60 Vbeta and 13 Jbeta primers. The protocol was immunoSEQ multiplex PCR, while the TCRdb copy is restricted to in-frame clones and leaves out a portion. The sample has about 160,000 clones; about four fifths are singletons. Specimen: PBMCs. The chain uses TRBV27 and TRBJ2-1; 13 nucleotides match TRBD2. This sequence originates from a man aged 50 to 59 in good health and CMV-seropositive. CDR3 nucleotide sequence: TGTGCCAGCAGTTCCGGACTAGCGGGAGCCCAGTACAATGAGCAGTTCTTC. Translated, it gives CASSSGLAGAQYNEQFF.